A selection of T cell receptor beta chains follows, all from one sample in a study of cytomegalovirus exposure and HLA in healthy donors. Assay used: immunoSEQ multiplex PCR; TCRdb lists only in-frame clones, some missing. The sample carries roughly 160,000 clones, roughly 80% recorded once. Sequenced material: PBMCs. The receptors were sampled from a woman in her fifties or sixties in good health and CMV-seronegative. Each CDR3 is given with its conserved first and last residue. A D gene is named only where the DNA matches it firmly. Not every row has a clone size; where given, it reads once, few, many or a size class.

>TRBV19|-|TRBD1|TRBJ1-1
CVSSIGGGGNTEAFF
TGTGTCAGTAGTATAGGAGGAGGGGGCAACACTGAAGCTTTCTTT
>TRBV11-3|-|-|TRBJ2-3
CASSLTASTDTQYF
TGTGCCAGCAGCTTGACAGCCTCCACAGATACGCAGTATTTT
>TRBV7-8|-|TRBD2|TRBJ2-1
CASTRSGRGPYNEQFF
TGTGCCAGCACCCGTTCCGGGAGGGGCCCCTACAATGAGCAGTTCTTC
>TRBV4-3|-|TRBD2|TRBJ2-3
CASSQDLRGARGTDTQYF
TGCGCCAGCAGCCAAGATTTGCGGGGGGCCCGGGGCACAGATACGCAGTATTTT
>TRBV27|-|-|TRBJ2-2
CASSFSTGNTGELFF
TGTGCCAGCAGTTTTTCGACAGGGAACACCGGGGAGCTGTTTTTT
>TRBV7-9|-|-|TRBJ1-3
CSSSPGHTIYF
TGTTCCAGCAGCCCTGGCCACACCATATATTTT
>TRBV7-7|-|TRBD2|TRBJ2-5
CASSHSHGGETQYF
TGTGCCAGCAGCCACTCGCACGGGGGGGAGACCCAGTACTTC
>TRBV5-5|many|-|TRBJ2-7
CASSLDLTVPEQYF
TGTGCCAGCAGCTTGGACCTGACAGTACCCGAGCAGTACTTC
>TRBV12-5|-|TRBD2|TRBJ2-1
CASGQTAGTSVSNEQFF
TGTGCTAGTGGACAAACTGCCGGGACTAGCGTGTCCAATGAGCAGTTCTTC
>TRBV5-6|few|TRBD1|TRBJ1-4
CASSVTGGTNEKLFF
TGTGCCAGCAGCGTAACAGGGGGGACTAATGAAAAACTGTTTTTT
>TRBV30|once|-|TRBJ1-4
CAWNPGPTNEKLFF
TGTGCCTGGAACCCGGGTCCAACTAATGAAAAACTGTTTTTT
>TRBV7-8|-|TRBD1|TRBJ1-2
CASSYTGTAGYGYTF
TGTGCCAGCAGCTACACCGGGACAGCCGGCTATGGCTACACCTTC
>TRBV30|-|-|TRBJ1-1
CAWSTGKRTEAFF
TGTGCCTGGAGTACGGGGAAGAGGACTGAAGCTTTCTTT
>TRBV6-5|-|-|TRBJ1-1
CASSWAGVSNTEAFF
TGTGCCAGCAGTTGGGCAGGGGTCTCGAACACTGAAGCTTTCTTT
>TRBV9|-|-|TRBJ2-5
CASSVAPRETQYF
TGTGCCAGCAGCGTAGCCCCGAGGGAGACCCAGTACTTC
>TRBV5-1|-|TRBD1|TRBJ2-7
CASSLEGQPYEQYF
TGCGCCAGCAGCTTGGAGGGACAGCCGTACGAGCAGTACTTC
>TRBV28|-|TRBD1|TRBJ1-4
CATGGNGEKLFF
TGTGCCACAGGGGGGAACGGAGAAAAACTGTTTTTT
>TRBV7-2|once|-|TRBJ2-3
CASSPYRDTDTQYF
TGTGCCAGCAGCCCCTACAGGGACACAGATACGCAGTATTTT
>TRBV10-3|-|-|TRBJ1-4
CANQRRASQNPATNEKLFF
TGTGCCAACCAAAGGCGGGCTTCTCAAAATCCTGCAACTAATGAAAAACTGTTTTTT
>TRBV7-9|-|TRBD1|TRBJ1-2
CASSLAGQGARGYTF
TGTGCCAGCAGCTTGGCAGGACAGGGGGCGCGAGGCTACACCTTC
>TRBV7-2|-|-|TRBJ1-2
CASSLGQSYGYTF
TGTGCCAGCAGCTTGGGACAAAGCTATGGCTACACCTTC
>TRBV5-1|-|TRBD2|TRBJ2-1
CASSPTGGGANEQFF
TGCGCCAGCAGCCCGACTGGCGGGGGGGCCAATGAGCAGTTCTTC
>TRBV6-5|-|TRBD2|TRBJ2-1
CASRDTGGFYNEQFF
TGTGCCAGCAGGGATACGGGGGGATTCTACAATGAGCAGTTCTTC
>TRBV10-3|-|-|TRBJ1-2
CAISEGTIAYGYTF
TGTGCCATCAGTGAGGGTACAATAGCCTATGGCTACACCTTC
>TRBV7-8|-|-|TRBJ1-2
CASSLEAANYGYTF
TGTGCCAGCAGCTTAGAAGCAGCGAACTATGGCTACACCTTC
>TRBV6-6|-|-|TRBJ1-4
CASSFNTEKLFF
TGTGCCAGCAGTTTCAACACTGAAAAACTGTTTTTT
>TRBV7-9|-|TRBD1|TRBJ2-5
CASSSPPGQGRETQYF
TGTGCCAGCAGCTCACCTCCGGGACAGGGGAGAGAGACCCAGTACTTC
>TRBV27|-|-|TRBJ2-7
CASKRGEGGHEQYF
TGTGCCAGCAAAAGGGGGGAGGGTGGCCACGAGCAGTACTTC
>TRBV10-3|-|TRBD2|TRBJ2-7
CATLAGGAYEQYF
TGTGCCACCCTAGCGGGGGGAGCCTACGAGCAGTACTTC
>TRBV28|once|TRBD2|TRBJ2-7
CAGGASGSYEQYF
TGTGCCGGCGGGGCTAGCGGGAGCTACGAGCAGTACTTC
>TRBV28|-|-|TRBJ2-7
CASSLGGGYEQYF
TGTGCCAGCAGTTTAGGGGGCGGCTACGAGCAGTACTTC
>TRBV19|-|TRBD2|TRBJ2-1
CASSIILAGSNNEQFF
TGTGCCAGTAGTATCATACTAGCGGGGAGTAACAATGAGCAGTTCTTC
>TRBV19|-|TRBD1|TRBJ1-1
CASSLAPQGGRTEAFF
TGTGCCAGTAGTCTGGCCCCACAGGGGGGTAGGACTGAAGCTTTCTTT
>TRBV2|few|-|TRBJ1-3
CASSPTASSGNTIYF
TGTGCCAGCAGCCCGACAGCTAGCTCTGGAAACACCATATATTTT
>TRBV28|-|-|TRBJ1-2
CASSLEGVNYGYTF
TGTGCCAGCAGTTTGGAAGGGGTTAACTATGGCTACACCTTC
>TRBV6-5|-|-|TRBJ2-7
CASKGGAAYEQYF
TGTGCCAGCAAGGGGGGGGCGGCCTACGAGCAGTACTTC
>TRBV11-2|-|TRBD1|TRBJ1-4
CASTTGTGGLSTNEKLFF
TGTGCCAGCACAACCGGGACAGGGGGCCTTTCAACTAATGAAAAACTGTTTTTT
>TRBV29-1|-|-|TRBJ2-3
CSVDGGYTDTQYF
TGCAGCGTTGATGGCGGTTACACAGATACGCAGTATTTT
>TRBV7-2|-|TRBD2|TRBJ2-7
CASTRPLAGYEQYF
TGTGCCAGCACCCGACCACTAGCGGGATATGAGCAGTACTTC
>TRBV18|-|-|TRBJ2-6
CASSLQGFSGANVLTF
TGTGCCAGCTCGCTCCAGGGTTTCTCTGGGGCCAACGTCCTGACTTTC
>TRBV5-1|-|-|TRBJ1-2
CASSRDSANYGYTF
TGCGCCAGCAGCCGGGATTCAGCTAACTATGGCTACACCTTC
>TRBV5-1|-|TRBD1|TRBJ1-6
CASSVRQGMSPLHF
TGCGCCAGCAGCGTACGACAGGGTATGTCTCCCCTCCACTTT
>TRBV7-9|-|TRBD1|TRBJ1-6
CASSNLRTGLNSPLHF
TGTGCCAGCAGCAACCTTCGGACAGGGCTTAATTCACCCCTCCACTTT
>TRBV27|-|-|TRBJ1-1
CASSLRGGWTEAFF
TGTGCCAGCAGTTTACGGGGGGGTTGGACTGAAGCTTTCTTT
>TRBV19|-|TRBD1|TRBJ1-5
CASMGDRDNQPQHF
TGTGCCAGTATGGGGGACAGGGACAATCAGCCCCAGCATTTT
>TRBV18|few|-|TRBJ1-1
CASSRTEDTEAFF
TGTGCCAGCTCCAGGACAGAGGACACTGAAGCTTTCTTT
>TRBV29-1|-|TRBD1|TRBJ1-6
CSVEFGQGASGGGSPLHF
TGCAGCGTTGAGTTCGGCCAGGGGGCGTCGGGGGGAGGATCACCCCTCCACTTT
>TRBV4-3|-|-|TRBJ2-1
CASSLRDFSSYNEQFF
TGCGCCAGCAGCCTGAGGGACTTCAGCTCCTACAATGAGCAGTTCTTC
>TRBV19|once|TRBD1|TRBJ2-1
CASSKGQGARYNEQFF
TGTGCCAGTAGTAAAGGACAGGGGGCTAGGTACAATGAGCAGTTCTTC
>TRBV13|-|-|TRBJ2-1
CASSAGNSYNEQFF
TGTGCCAGCAGCGCGGGAAACTCCTACAATGAGCAGTTCTTC
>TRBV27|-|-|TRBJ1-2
CASSPRGTGGYTF
TGTGCCAGCAGCCCTCGGGGGACGGGTGGCTACACCTTC
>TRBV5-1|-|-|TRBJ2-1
CASSSGTAGYNEQFF
TGCGCCAGCAGCTCGGGGACTGCAGGGTACAATGAGCAGTTCTTC
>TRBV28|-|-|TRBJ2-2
CASSSRGGVRELFF
TGTGCCAGCAGTTCAAGGGGGGGGGTCCGGGAGCTGTTTTTT